This TCR beta chain was obtained from a study of blood T cell repertoires in COVID-19. This clone appeared a single time. V gave up 6 bases and J gave up 6 bases; unmatched junction bases: 9. This CDR3 spans 16 amino acids. Looked up from germline, CDR1 is SNHLY and CDR2 is FYNNEI. Study processing details: Scientists estimated how many nucleated cells there were by amplifying reference gene primers. Sequencing used immunoSEQ multiplex PCR; TCRdb keeps in-frame clones, though not all of them. That table furnishes V, J and clone size, whereas the DNA furnished D and trimming. The table records some 130,000 clones, approximately 81% of them present only once.

This TCR was recovered from a woman aged 60-75 years with active or convalescent COVID-19. Sequenced input: peripheral blood. This chain joins TRBV2 and TRBJ2-2, with 11 bases matching TRBD2. This chain's CDR3 is CASRGTSGGRAGELFF. CDR3 nucleotides: TGTGCCAGCAGGGGTACTAGCGGGGGTAGGGCCGGGGAGCTGTTTTTT.